The T cell receptor (beta chain) described here comes from a study of identical twins. TCRdb reprocessed the 5' RACE reads with MiXCR, giving one entry per CDR3 protein. The sample includes 500,000 to 650,000 distinct CDR3 sequences, roughly 7.1% seen only once; the top ten take roughly 1.6%. This clonotype came up a few times. Its antigen is undetermined. The CDR3 is 12 residues long. V was shortened by 4 bases and J by 7 bases, with 10 bases between the two germline ends. Germline CDR1 reads SNHLY; CDR2 reads FYNNEI. Findings of the study overall: Abundant cord blood beta clonotypes carried fewer insertions; memory repertoires showed none. Excess sharing by twins proved weaker in beta out-of-frame sequences.

These same records also appear under a second study, on yellow fever vaccine responses in identical twins.

The sequencing input was PBMCs. The clonotype originates from a woman aged 18-29 years in good health. The chain recombines TRBV2 with TRBJ1-2; D perhaps matches TRBD1 (5 bases). DNA of the CDR3: TGTGCCAGCAGTGCCTCCCAGGGTGGCTACACCTTC. Protein: CASSASQGGYTF.